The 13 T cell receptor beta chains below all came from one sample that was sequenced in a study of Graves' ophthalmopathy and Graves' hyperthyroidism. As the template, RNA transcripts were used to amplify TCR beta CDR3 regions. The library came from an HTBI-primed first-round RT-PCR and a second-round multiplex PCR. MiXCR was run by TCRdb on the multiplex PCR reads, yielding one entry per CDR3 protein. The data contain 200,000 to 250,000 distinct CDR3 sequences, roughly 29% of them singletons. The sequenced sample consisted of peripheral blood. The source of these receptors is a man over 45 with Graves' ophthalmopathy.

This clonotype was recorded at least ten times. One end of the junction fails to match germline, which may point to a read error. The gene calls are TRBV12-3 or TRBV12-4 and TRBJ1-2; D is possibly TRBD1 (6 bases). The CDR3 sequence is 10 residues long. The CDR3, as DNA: TGTGCCAGCAGCACAGGGACGGCACGTTTC. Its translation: CASSTGTARF.

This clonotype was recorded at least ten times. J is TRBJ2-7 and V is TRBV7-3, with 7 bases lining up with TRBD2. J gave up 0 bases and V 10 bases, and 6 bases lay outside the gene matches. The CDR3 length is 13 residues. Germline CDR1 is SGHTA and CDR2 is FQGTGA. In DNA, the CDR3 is TGTGCCATCACAGAGCGGGACTCCTACGAGCAGTACTTC. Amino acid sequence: CAITERDSYEQYF.

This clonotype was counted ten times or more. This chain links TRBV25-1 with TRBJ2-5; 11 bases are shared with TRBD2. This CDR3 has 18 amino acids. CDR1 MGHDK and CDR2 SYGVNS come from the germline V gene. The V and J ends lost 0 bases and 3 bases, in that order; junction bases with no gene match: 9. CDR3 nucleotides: TGTGCCAGCAGTGAATATATAGGACTAGCGGGCACGGAAGAGACCCAGTACTTC. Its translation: CASSEYIGLAGTEETQYF.

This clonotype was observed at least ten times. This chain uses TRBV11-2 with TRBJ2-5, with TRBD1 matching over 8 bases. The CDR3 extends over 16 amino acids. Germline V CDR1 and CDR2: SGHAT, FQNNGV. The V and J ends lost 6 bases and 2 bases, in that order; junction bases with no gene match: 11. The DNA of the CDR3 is TGTGCCAGCAGAGATAACAGGGGGGTAACACAAGAGACCCAGTACTTC. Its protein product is CASRDNRGVTQETQYF.

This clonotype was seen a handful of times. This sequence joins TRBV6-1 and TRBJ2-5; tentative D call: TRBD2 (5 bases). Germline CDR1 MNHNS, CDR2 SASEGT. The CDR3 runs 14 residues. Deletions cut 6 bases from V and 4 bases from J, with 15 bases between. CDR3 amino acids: CASSNGLSIETQYF. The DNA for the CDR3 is TGTGCCAGCAGCAACGGACTCTCCATAGAGACCCAGTACTTC.

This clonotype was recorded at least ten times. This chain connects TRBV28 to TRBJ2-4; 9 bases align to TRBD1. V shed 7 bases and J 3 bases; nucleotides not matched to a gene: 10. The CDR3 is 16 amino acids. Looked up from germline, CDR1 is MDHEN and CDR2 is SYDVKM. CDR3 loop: CASTSGQGGVKNIQYF. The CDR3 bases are TGTGCCAGCACCTCGGGACAGGGTGGGGTCAAAAACATTCAGTACTTC.

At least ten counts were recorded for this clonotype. The CDR3 here is CASSLRGGELGAKNIQYF. CDR3 in DNA: TGTGCCAGCAGCTTAAGAGGGGGCGAGTTAGGGGCCAAAAACATTCAGTACTTC. This chain uses TRBV7-8 with TRBJ2-4, with 7 positions matching TRBD1. With V trimmed by 2 bases and J by 1 base, 11 bases remained unmatched. The CDR3 consists of 18 residues. Germline V gene sequence: CDR1 SGHVS, CDR2 FQNEAQ.

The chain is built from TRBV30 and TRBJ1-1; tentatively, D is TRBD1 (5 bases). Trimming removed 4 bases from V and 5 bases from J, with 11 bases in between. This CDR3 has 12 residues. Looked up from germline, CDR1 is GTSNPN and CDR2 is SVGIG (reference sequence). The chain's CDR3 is CAWTPGRTEAFF. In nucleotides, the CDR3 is TGTGCCTGGACCCCAGGGAGGACTGAAGCTTTCTTT.

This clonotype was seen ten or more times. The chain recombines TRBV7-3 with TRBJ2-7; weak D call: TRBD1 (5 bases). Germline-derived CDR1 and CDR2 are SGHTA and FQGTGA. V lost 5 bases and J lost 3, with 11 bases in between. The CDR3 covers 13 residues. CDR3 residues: CASSHGHSYEQYF. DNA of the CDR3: TGTGCCAGCAGCCACGGACATAGCTACGAGCAGTACTTC.

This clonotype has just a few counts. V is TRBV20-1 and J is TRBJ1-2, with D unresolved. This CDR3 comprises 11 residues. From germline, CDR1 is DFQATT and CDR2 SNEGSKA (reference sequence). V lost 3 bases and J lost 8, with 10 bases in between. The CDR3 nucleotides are TGCAGTGCTAGTTCCGGGTTCGGCTACACCTTC. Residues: CSASSGFGYTF.

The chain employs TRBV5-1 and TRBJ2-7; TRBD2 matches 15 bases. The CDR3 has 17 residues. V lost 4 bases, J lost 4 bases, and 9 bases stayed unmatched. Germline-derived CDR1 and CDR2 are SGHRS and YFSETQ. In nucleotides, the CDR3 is TGCGCCAGCAGCGTCCCGGGACTAGCGGGAGGAGGATACGAGCAGTACTTC. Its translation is CASSVPGLAGGGYEQYF.

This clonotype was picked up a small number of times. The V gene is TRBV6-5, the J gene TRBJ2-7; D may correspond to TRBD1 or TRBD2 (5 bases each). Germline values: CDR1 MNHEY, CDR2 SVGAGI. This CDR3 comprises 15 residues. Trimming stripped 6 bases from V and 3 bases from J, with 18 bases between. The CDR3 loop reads CASSYAQGEYYEQYF. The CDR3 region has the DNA TGTGCCAGCAGCTATGCTCAAGGGGAGTACTACGAGCAGTACTTC.

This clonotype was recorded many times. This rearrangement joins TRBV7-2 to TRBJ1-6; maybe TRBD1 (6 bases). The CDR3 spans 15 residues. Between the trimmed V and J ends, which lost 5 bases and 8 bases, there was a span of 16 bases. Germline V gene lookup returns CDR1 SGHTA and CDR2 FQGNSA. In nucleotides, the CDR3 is TGTGCCAGCAGCCCACAACCCCGGACAGATTCACCCCTCCACTTT. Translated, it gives CASSPQPRTDSPLHF.